A single sample is the source of the 30 T cell receptor beta chains below, sequenced in a study of OX40 agonist ivuxolimab in advanced cancers. Generated by immunoSEQ multiplex PCR, the TCRdb table keeps only in-frame clones and is missing some. Of tens of thousands of clones in the sample, roughly nine tenths are singletons; the top ten hold around 0.8%. The specimen was CD4+ or CD8+ T cells sorted from blood, collected in a trial of the OX40 agonist ivuxolimab. These receptors all come from an adult with an advanced solid tumor such as melanoma, head and neck, liver or kidney cancer.

CDR3 loop: CASSRDRDAQETQYF. DNA of the CDR3: TGTGCCAGTAGCCGCGACAGGGACGCCCAAGAGACCCAGTACTTC. The genes are TRBV19 and TRBJ2-5; 7 nucleotides line up with TRBD1. Germline trimming cut 6 bases from V and 1 base from J; bases unmatched to any gene: 8. Germline V lookup: CDR1 LNHDA, CDR2 SQIVND (reference sequence). The CDR3 extends over 15 amino acids. Complete variable domain (other parts from reference TRBV19 and TRBJ2-5): DGGITQSPKYLFRKEGQNVTLSCEQNLNHDAMYWYRQDPGQGLRLIYYSQIVNDFQKGDIAEGYSVSREKKESFPLTVTSAQKNPTAFYLCASSRDRDAQETQYFGPGTRLLVL.

This chain joins TRBV28 and TRBJ2-2, with D uncertain. Trimming cost V 1 base and J 6 bases, with 3 bases left between them. The V gene's germline CDR1 is MDHEN and CDR2 SYDVKM. CDR3 length: 12 amino acids. DNA for the CDR3: TGTGCCAGCAGTTTATTCCCCGGGGAGCTGTTTTTT. This codes for CASSLFPGELFF.

Only one count was recorded for this clone. The rearrangement joins TRBV5-1 to TRBJ2-5, with no clear D. With 1 base removed from V and 5 bases from J, the gap between germline ends came to 9 bases. Germline CDR1 and CDR2: SGHRS and YFSETQ. This CDR3 has 13 residues. CDR3 nucleotide sequence: TGCGCCAGCAGCTTGCAGACCGGGGAGACCCAGTACTTC. The encoded protein is CASSLQTGETQYF.

In the case of this clone: The sample contains more than one DNA sequence encoding this CDR3. The genes are TRBV7-2 and TRBJ2-7, with 12 bases aligning to TRBD2. The CDR3 sequence is 14 residues long. The germline gives CDR1 SGHTA, CDR2 FQGNSA. J lost 3 bases, V lost 4 bases, and 1 base had no gene match. The CDR3 sequence: CASSSTSGSYEQYF. The CDR3 coding sequence is TGTGCCAGCAGCTCGACTAGCGGGAGCTACGAGCAGTACTTC.

DNA for the CDR3: TGCGCCAGCAGCTTGGTTCGGTTACCGAACACTGAAGCTTTCTTT. This gives the protein CASSLVRLPNTEAFF. The chain combines TRBV5-1 with TRBJ1-1; D not certain. V lost 0 bases, J lost 1 base, and 10 bases lay in between. CDR1 is SGHRS, CDR2 YFSETQ, per germline. The CDR3 length is 15 residues.

The chain carries TRBV9 and TRBJ2-5, with TRBD2 matching over 10 bases. V lost 4 bases to trimming and J lost 1 base; unmatched junction nucleotides: 7. The CDR3 totals 16 residues. CDR1 and CDR2 (germline): SGDLS, YYNGEE. The CDR3 region is CASSPRTSGFQETQYF. DNA for the CDR3: TGTGCCAGCAGCCCGAGGACTAGCGGATTCCAAGAGACCCAGTACTTC.

The rearrangement links TRBV4-1 to TRBJ2-2; 10 bases agree with TRBD2. This CDR3 is built from 16 residues. Losses at the gene ends were 6 bases for V and 5 bases for J; bases not matched to a gene: 9. Germline V gene lookup returns CDR1 MGHRA and CDR2 YSYEKL. The DNA of the CDR3 is TGCGCCAGCAGGGCGGGAACTAGCGGGACTACCGGGGAGCTGTTTTTT. Translated, it gives CASRAGTSGTTGELFF.

This clone was picked up one time. The chain recombines TRBV5-5 with TRBJ2-5, with D possibly matching TRBD1 (6 bases). The CDR3 has 13 amino acids. Trimming cost V 7 bases and J 4 bases, with 14 bases left between them. CDR1 and CDR2 from the germline V gene are SGHKS and YYEKEE (reference sequence). The CDR3 coding sequence is TGTGCCAGCGGCTACAGGGCGACAGAGACCCAGTACTTC. Translation gives CASGYRATETQYF.

V usage is TRBV6-5 and J usage is TRBJ1-3; D gene ambiguous. The CDR3 extends over 15 amino acids. CDR1 is MNHEY and CDR2 is SVGAGI in the germline V gene. Trimming took 6 bases from V and 2 from J, leaving 14 bases between them. CDR3 coding DNA: TGTGCCAGCAGCCCGGGCCGCGGGACTGGAAACACCATATATTTT. Its translation is CASSPGRGTGNTIYF.

This clone came up once. V and J are TRBV7-2 and TRBJ2-3; D might be TRBD1 or TRBD2, each matching 5 bases. Trimming left V 5 bases short and J 1 base short, with 7 bases between. This CDR3 is built from 13 residues. CDR1 SGHTA and CDR2 FQGNSA come from the germline V gene. The CDR3 DNA sequence: TGTGCCAGCAGCGGGGACCGCACAGATACGCAGTATTTT. Encoded protein: CASSGDRTDTQYF.

V usage is TRBV19 and J usage is TRBJ1-5; D is unresolved. V lost 1 base, J lost 5 bases, and 12 bases lay in between. Germline lookup yields CDR1 LNHDA and CDR2 SQIVND (reference sequence). The length of the CDR3 is 15 residues. The CDR3 DNA is TGTGCCAGTAGTATAGCCAGGAGAGTCCATCAGCCCCAGCATTTT. Amino acid sequence: CASSIARRVHQPQHF.

The chain combines TRBV4-3 with TRBJ2-5, with D tentatively TRBD2 (6 bases). Per the germline V gene, CDR1 is LGHNA and CDR2 is YSLEER. CDR3 length: 14 amino acids. V shed 3 bases and J shed 3 bases, with 11 bases lying between them. In DNA, the CDR3 is TGCGCCAGCAGCCAGGGACTGGCGAAAGAGACCCAGTACTTC. This translates into CASSQGLAKETQYF.

The V call is TRBV6-5, the J call TRBJ2-1, with 7 positions matching TRBD2. This CDR3 is built from 13 residues. Germline lookup yields CDR1 MNHEY and CDR2 SVGAGI. V lost 5 bases and J lost 8; bases outside the gene matches: 6. CDR3 amino acids: CASSISAGDEQFF. The DNA of the CDR3 is TGTGCCAGCAGTATTTCCGCGGGGGATGAGCAGTTCTTC.

The rearrangement joins TRBV28 to TRBJ1-2; D gene uncertain. The CDR3 length is 13 residues. Trimming removed 4 bases from V and 6 bases from J, with 12 bases in between. Per germline, CDR1 MDHEN and CDR2 SYDVKM. The CDR3 DNA is TGTGCCAGCAGTTCTGGGGTAAGGGATGGCTACACCTTC. It specifies CASSSGVRDGYTF.

This sequence joins TRBV7-8 and TRBJ2-7; D unclear. V gave up 1 base and J gave up 3 bases, with 4 bases separating them. The CDR3 covers 12 residues. CDR1 is SGHVS and CDR2 is FQNEAQ in the germline V gene. CDR3 DNA: TGTGCCAGCAGCTTAGTAGGCTACGAGCAGTACTTC. Amino acid sequence: CASSLVGYEQYF.

This chain joins TRBV27 and TRBJ2-3; 9 bases line up with TRBD2. V was clipped by 5 bases and J by 3 bases; unmatched bases: 12. The CDR3 runs to 17 residues. Per the germline V gene, CDR1 is MNHEY and CDR2 is SMNVEV (reference sequence). For the CDR3, the DNA is TGTGCCAGCAGTGAACCGGGCCGCGGGAGGGAGACAGATACGCAGTATTTT. It specifies CASSEPGRGRETDTQYF.

J is TRBJ2-7 and V is TRBV4-2; TRBD1 agrees at 10 bases. This CDR3 spans 16 amino acids. J gave up 5 bases and V 2 bases, and 9 bases lay outside the gene matches. Germline loops: CDR1 LGHNA, CDR2 YNFKEQ. As DNA, the CDR3 is TGTGCCAGCAGCCAACTTCTCCGGGACAGGGGCCACGAGCAGTACTTC. Translated: CASSQLLRDRGHEQYF.

The chain links TRBV6-1 to TRBJ1-5, with 7 bases matching TRBD1. CDR1 is MNHNS and CDR2 is SASEGT in the germline V gene. V trimming: 6 bases; J trimming: 5 bases; junction bases outside the gene matches: 7. This CDR3 comprises 14 residues. The CDR3 protein is CASRRRQGYQPQHF. The CDR3 region has the DNA TGTGCCAGCAGACGCAGACAGGGATATCAGCCCCAGCATTTT.

This chain connects TRBV5-1 to TRBJ2-3, with D tentatively TRBD2 (6 bases). CDR3 size: 15 residues. V was trimmed by 0 bases and J by 2 bases, leaving 10 bases between them. Germline-derived CDR1 and CDR2 are SGHRS and YFSETQ. The CDR3 bases are TGCGCCAGCAGCTTGGTTGGGGGGACCACAGATACGCAGTATTTT. It is translated as CASSLVGGTTDTQYF.

The chain joins TRBV6-5 to TRBJ2-1, with 8 bases matching TRBD1. The CDR3 contains 15 residues. V lost 6 bases to trimming and J lost 5 bases; unmatched junction nucleotides: 9. CDR1 MNHEY and CDR2 SVGAGI come from the germline V gene. CDR3 nucleotide sequence: TGTGCCAGCAGAAAACGACAGGGGATGGACAATGAGCAGTTCTTC. Translated: CASRKRQGMDNEQFF.

This rearrangement joins TRBV6-5 to TRBJ2-1; 7 nucleotides agree with TRBD2. Germline V gene lookup returns CDR1 MNHEY and CDR2 SVGAGI. CDR3 length: 13 residues. With V trimmed by 5 bases and J by 11 bases, 9 bases remained unmatched. This CDR3 reads CASSDDGTTKQFF. The CDR3 coding sequence is TGTGCCAGCAGTGACGACGGGACTACTAAGCAGTTCTTC.

The chain uses TRBV5-5 and TRBJ2-5, with 12 bases aligning to TRBD1. This CDR3 region has 16 residues. V was clipped by 3 bases and J by 4 bases; unmatched bases: 7. Germline V gives CDR1 SGHKS, CDR2 YYEKEE (reference sequence). CDR3 in DNA: TGTGCCAGCAGCTCAGGGGGACAGGGGGCGCGAGAGACCCAGTACTTC. Amino acids: CASSSGGQGARETQYF.

The rearrangement joins TRBV11-3 to TRBJ2-7; D is perhaps TRBD1 or TRBD2 (6 bases each). Trimming took off 5 bases at V and 7 bases at J, with 15 bases between the two ends. Germline lookup yields CDR1 SGHNT and CDR2 YENEEA. This CDR3 has 13 residues. DNA for the CDR3: TGTGCCAGCAGCCCAGTAGGGGGAGGAGAGCAGTACTTC. Protein product: CASSPVGGGEQYF.

The gene calls are TRBV9 and TRBJ2-7; possible D gene TRBD2, 7 bases. CDR3 size: 14 residues. CDR1 is SGDLS, CDR2 YYNGEE, per germline. Trimming shortened V by 3 bases and J by 2 bases, and 12 bases separated the two germline ends. CDR3 residues: CASSGGRGTYEQYF. The CDR3 DNA reads TGTGCCAGCAGCGGAGGGAGGGGGACCTACGAGCAGTACTTC.

This sequence joins TRBV27 and TRBJ1-3; possible D gene TRBD1, 6 bases. From germline, CDR1 is MNHEY and CDR2 SMNVEV (reference sequence). There are 17 residues in the CDR3. V shed 5 bases and J shed 2 bases, with 19 bases lying between them. CDR3 protein: CASSPRRGGSTGNTIYF. The CDR3 nucleotides read TGTGCCAGCAGTCCCCGCCGCGGGGGCTCGACTGGAAACACCATATATTTT.

The genes are TRBV2 and TRBJ2-1; 9 bases agree with TRBD2. The CDR3 has 18 amino acids. From germline, CDR1 is SNHLY and CDR2 FYNNEI. J was trimmed by 1 base and V by 8 bases; bases with no gene match: 15. The CDR3 reads CASHTQKSSGISYNEQFF. CDR3 DNA sequence: TGTGCCAGCCACACCCAAAAGTCTAGCGGGATTTCCTACAATGAGCAGTTCTTC. Supplemented by reference TRBV2 and TRBJ2-1, the full variable domain reads EPEVTQTPSHQVTQMGQEVILRCVPISNHLYFYWYRQILGQKVEFLVSFYNNEISEKSEIFDDQFSVERPDGSNFTLKIRSTKLEDSAMYFCASHTQKSSGISYNEQFFGPGTRLTVL.

The rearrangement joins TRBV7-2 to TRBJ2-7; TRBD2 aligns across 7 bases. Germline CDR1 and CDR2: SGHTA and FQGNSA. With V trimmed by 5 bases and J by 4 bases, 11 bases remained unmatched. The CDR3 is 15 residues long. CDR3 protein: CASSPRLAERYEQYF. In nucleotides, the CDR3 is TGTGCCAGCAGCCCTAGGCTAGCGGAGAGGTACGAGCAGTACTTC.

This chain connects TRBV29-1 to TRBJ2-7; D not resolved. Trimming stripped 5 bases from V and 2 bases from J, with 10 bases between. The CDR3 runs to 12 residues. CDR1 and CDR2 from the germline V gene are SQVTM and ANQGSEA. This chain's CDR3 is CSVRRTAYEQYF. The CDR3, as DNA: TGCAGCGTTAGACGGACCGCCTACGAGCAGTACTTC.

The rearrangement uses TRBV11-2 and TRBJ2-1, with D tentatively TRBD2 (5 bases). Trimming removed 1 base from V and 8 bases from J, with 12 bases in between. The CDR3 consists of 14 residues. The V gene's germline CDR1 is SGHAT and CDR2 FQNNGV. The CDR3: CASSLGLASDEQFF. DNA of the CDR3: TGTGCCAGCAGCTTAGGGTTAGCGTCGGATGAGCAGTTCTTC.

V and J are TRBV19 and TRBJ1-1; D is ambiguous. Trimming cost V 3 bases and J 5 bases, with 13 bases left between them. The CDR3 is 14 amino acids. The V gene's germline CDR1 is LNHDA and CDR2 SQIVND (reference sequence). CDR3 in amino acids: CASSIAVPETEAFF. Here the CDR3 DNA reads TGTGCCAGTAGTATCGCGGTTCCGGAAACTGAAGCTTTCTTT.